The 15 T cell receptor beta chains below come from one sample, sequenced in a study of blood T cells in healthy people across ages. Primed by a sample-barcoded 5' primer and a J-beta primer mix, a second PCR proceeded for 7 to 11 cycles. In TCRdb, the 5' RACE reads were re-called with MiXCR into one record per CDR3 protein. The sample consists of just over 1 million distinct CDR3 sequences, 45% of them appearing once. Sample: blood. The receptors were gathered from a woman aged 55-69 years in good health.

This clonotype appeared a single time. The chain has TRBV20-1 and TRBJ2-1, with TRBD2 matching over 13 bases. This CDR3 has 19 residues. J gave up 13 bases and V 4 bases, and 25 bases lay outside the gene matches. The germline V gene encodes CDR1 DFQATT and CDR2 SNEGSKA (reference sequence). CDR3 sequence (DNA): TGCAGTGCTATGCCAGGGACTAGCGGGATGATGAGGGTCAAAAACATTCAGTTCTTC. Protein product: CSAMPGTSGMMRVKNIQFF.

The chain links TRBV9 to TRBJ2-1; 12 bases line up with TRBD2. V shed 3 bases and J 7 bases; nucleotides not matched to a gene: 5. CDR3 length: 15 residues. The germline V gene has CDR1 SGDLS and CDR2 YYNGEE. Written as DNA, the CDR3 is TGTGCCAGCAGCGAGACTAGCGGGAGACGGAATGAGCAGTTCTTC. It codes for CASSETSGRRNEQFF. The full variable domain, rest sourced from reference TRBV9 and TRBJ2-1, is DSGVTQTPKHLITATGQRVTLRCSPRSGDLSVYWYQQSLDQGLQFLIQYYNGEERAKGNILERFSAQQFPDLHSELNLSSLELGDSALYFCASSETSGRRNEQFFGPGTRLTVL.

This clonotype occurred a few times. This chain joins TRBV20-1 and TRBJ2-5; 10 nucleotides match TRBD1. The CDR3 has 13 amino acids. The trim removed 6 bases at V and 5 bases at J, leaving 6 bases unmatched. CDR1 and CDR2 (germline): DFQATT, SNEGSKA (reference sequence). The CDR3 loop reads CSAPGQGVETQYF. The CDR3 DNA is TGCAGTGCCCCCGGACAGGGGGTCGAGACCCAGTACTTC.

The chain is built from TRBV6-5 and TRBJ1-2; tentative D call: TRBD1 (6 bases). The V end lost 7 bases, the J end lost 3 bases, and 15 bases lay between the germline ends. The germline V gene has CDR1 MNHEY and CDR2 SVGAGI. This CDR3 region has 14 residues. The CDR3 region has the DNA TGTGCCAGCACCAGGGGTTTGGCGGACTATGGCTACACCTTC. Protein product: CASTRGLADYGYTF.

The V call is TRBV9, the J call TRBJ2-1; 12 bases agree with TRBD2. CDR1 is SGDLS and CDR2 is YYNGEE in the germline V gene. Trimming took 3 bases from V and 6 from J; bases not matched to a gene: 4. The CDR3 consists of 15 residues. CDR3 in amino acids: CASSAWTSGTNEQFF. The CDR3, as DNA: TGTGCCAGCAGCGCCTGGACTAGCGGGACCAATGAGCAGTTCTTC.

This chain joins TRBV13 and TRBJ2-7; unclear D gene. CDR1 PRHDT and CDR2 FYEKMQ come from the germline V gene (reference sequence). V shed 6 bases and J shed 7 bases, with 22 bases lying between them. This CDR3 has 15 amino acids. The CDR3 DNA follows: TGTGCCAGCAGTCCTACCGGACCCGCTCGGAATGAGCAGTACTTC. Amino acid sequence: CASSPTGPARNEQYF. The full variable domain, its missing parts supplied by reference TRBV13 and TRBJ2-7, is AAGVIQSPRHLIKEKRETATLKCYPIPRHDTVYWYQQGPGQDPQFLISFYEKMQSDKGSIPDRFSAQQFSDYHSELNMSSLELGDSALYFCASSPTGPARNEQYFGPGTRLTVT.

In its sample, this clonotype was seen a few times. The chain combines TRBV12-3 or TRBV12-4 with TRBJ2-1; D gene uncertain. This CDR3 has 16 amino acids. The V gene lost 3 bases and the J gene lost 0 bases, with 12 bases spanning the gap. The CDR3 DNA reads TGTGCCAGCAGTTTGGGCGGCCCTAGCTCCTACAATGAGCAGTTCTTC. Encoded protein: CASSLGGPSSYNEQFF.

This clonotype was picked up a small number of times. This chain links TRBV6-2 or TRBV6-3 with TRBJ2-5, with 10 bases aligning to TRBD1. There are 12 residues in the CDR3. The V segment lost 2 bases and the J segment 9 bases; nucleotides outside the gene matches: 0. The V gene's germline CDR1 is MNHEY and CDR2 SVGEGT. The CDR3 loop is CASSYGTGAQYF. The CDR3 coding sequence is TGTGCCAGCAGTTACGGGACAGGGGCCCAGTACTTC.

This clonotype was recorded a few times. The chain has TRBV11-2 and TRBJ2-1, with 8 bases lining up with TRBD1. The CDR3 length is 12 residues. V was pared by 6 bases and J by 8 bases, with 3 bases of the junction left unmatched. CDR1 and CDR2 (germline): SGHAT, FQNNGV. CDR3 DNA sequence: TGTGCCAGCAGTCAGGGGGCGGATGAGCAGTTCTTC. It specifies CASSQGADEQFF.

The V call is TRBV7-8, the J call TRBJ2-1; the match to TRBD2 covers 10 bases. The germline gives CDR1 SGHVS, CDR2 FQNEAQ. CDR3 size: 19 residues. The trim removed 4 bases at V and 0 bases at J, leaving 12 bases unmatched. DNA of the CDR3: TGTGCCAGCAGCTCGACCCTAACTAGCGGGACGTCCTCCTACAATGAGCAGTTCTTC. Amino acid sequence: CASSSTLTSGTSSYNEQFF.

This clonotype has a handful of counts. The V and J genes are TRBV5-1 and TRBJ2-7; D possibly matches TRBD1 or TRBD2 (5 bases each). CDR1 is SGHRS and CDR2 is YFSETQ in the germline V gene. V lost 1 base, J lost 6 bases, and 11 bases lay in between. The CDR3 has 13 residues. The DNA for the CDR3 is TGCGCCAGCAGCTTGTTTCGGGACCTCGAGCAGTACTTC. It translates to CASSLFRDLEQYF.

This clonotype was observed a handful of times. V gene TRBV6-1 combines with J gene TRBJ2-1; 10 bases fit TRBD1. Germline V gene data show CDR1 as MNHNS and CDR2 as SASEGT. The CDR3 length is 16 residues. With 7 bases clipped from V and 6 bases from J, the junction kept 12 bases outside the gene matches. DNA for the CDR3: TGTGCCAGCAACCGAGGAAGGGGACAGGGGCGCAATGAGCAGTTCTTC. It codes for CASNRGRGQGRNEQFF.

The rearrangement joins TRBV7-6 to TRBJ2-7; D gene uncertain. This CDR3 is 14 amino acids long. Trimming pared 0 bases from V and 3 bases from J, leaving 9 bases between. Germline V gene sequence: CDR1 SGHVS, CDR2 FNYEAQ. The CDR3 coding sequence is TGTGCCAGCAGCTTAGCGCTAGGGTTCTACGAGCAGTACTTC. Translation gives CASSLALGFYEQYF.

This chain uses TRBV7-3 with TRBJ2-3; 13 bases fit TRBD2. The germline V gene has CDR1 SGHTA and CDR2 FQGTGA. The CDR3 loop spans 15 amino acids. V was pared by 5 bases and J by 4 bases, with 3 bases of the junction left unmatched. CDR3 DNA: TGTGCCAGCAGCCTGGGACTAGCGGGGCCAGATACGCAGTATTTT. This sequence encodes CASSLGLAGPDTQYF.

The chain links TRBV11-2 to TRBJ2-5; no clear D gene. With 5 bases removed from V and 2 bases from J, the gap between germline ends came to 9 bases. Germline V gene lookup returns CDR1 SGHAT and CDR2 FQNNGV. The CDR3 is made up of 13 amino acids. CDR3 sequence: CASSALRQETQYF. The DNA for the CDR3 is TGTGCCAGCAGCGCATTGAGGCAAGAGACCCAGTACTTC.